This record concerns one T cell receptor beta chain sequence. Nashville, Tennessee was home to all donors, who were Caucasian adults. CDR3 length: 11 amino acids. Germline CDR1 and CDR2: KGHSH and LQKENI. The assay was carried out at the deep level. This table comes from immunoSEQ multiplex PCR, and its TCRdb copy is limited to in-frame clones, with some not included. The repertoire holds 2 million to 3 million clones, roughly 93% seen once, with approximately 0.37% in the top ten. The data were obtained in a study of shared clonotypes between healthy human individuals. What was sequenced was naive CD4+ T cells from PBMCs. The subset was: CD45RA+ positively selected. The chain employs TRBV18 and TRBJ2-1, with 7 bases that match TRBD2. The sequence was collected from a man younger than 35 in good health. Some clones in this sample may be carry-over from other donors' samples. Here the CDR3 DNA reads TGTGCTAGTAGAACGGGGGGAGAGCAGTTCTTC. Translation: CASRTGGEQFF.